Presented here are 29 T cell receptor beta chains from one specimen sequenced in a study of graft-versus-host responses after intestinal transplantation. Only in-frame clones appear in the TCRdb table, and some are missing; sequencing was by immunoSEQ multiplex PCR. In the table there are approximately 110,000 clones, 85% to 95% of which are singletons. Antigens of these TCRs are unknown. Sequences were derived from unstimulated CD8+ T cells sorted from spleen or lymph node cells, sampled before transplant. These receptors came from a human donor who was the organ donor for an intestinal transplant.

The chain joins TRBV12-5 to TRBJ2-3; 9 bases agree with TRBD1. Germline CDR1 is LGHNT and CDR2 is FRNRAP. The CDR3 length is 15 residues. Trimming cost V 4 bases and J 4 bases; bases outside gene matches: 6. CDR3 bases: TGTGCTAGTGGTTCTCCGGACAGGGGCGCAGATACGCAGTATTTT. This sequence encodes CASGSPDRGADTQYF. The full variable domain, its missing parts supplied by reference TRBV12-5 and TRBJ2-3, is DARVTQTPRHKVTEMGQEVTMRCQPILGHNTVFWYRQTMMQGLELLAYFRNRAPLDDSGMPKDRFSAEMPDATLATLKIQPSEPRDSAVYFCASGSPDRGADTQYFGPGTRLTVL.

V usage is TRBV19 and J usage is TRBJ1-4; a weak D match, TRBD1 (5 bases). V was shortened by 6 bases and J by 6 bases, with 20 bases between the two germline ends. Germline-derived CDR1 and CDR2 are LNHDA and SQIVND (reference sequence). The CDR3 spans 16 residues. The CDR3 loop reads CASRGEAATKDEKLFF. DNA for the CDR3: TGTGCCAGTAGGGGGGAGGCGGCGACAAAAGATGAAAAACTGTTTTTT.

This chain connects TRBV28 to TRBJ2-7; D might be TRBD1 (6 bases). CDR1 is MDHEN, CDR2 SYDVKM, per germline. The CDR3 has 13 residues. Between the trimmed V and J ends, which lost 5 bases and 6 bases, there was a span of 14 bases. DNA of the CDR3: TGTGCCAGCAGTCCCCGTGGACAGAGCGAGCAGTACTTC. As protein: CASSPRGQSEQYF.

This chain's CDR3 is CASSSQQGDTQYF. CDR3 sequence (DNA): TGTGCCAGCAGTTCCCAACAGGGCGATACGCAGTATTTT. The V and J genes are TRBV28 and TRBJ2-3; tentatively, D is TRBD1 (6 bases). Between the trimmed V and J ends, which lost 4 bases and 6 bases, there was a span of 11 bases. Germline values: CDR1 MDHEN, CDR2 SYDVKM. This CDR3 is built from 13 residues.

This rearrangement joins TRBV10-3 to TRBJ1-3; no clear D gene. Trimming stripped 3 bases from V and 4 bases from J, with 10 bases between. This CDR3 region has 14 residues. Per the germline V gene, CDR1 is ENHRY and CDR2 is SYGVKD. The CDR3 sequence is CAISEGWAGNTIYF. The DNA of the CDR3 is TGTGCCATCAGTGAAGGATGGGCGGGAAACACCATATATTTT.

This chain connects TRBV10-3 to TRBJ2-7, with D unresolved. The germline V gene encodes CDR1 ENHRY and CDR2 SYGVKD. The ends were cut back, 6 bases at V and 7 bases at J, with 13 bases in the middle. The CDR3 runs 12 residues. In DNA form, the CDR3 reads TGTGCCATCAGCGACTCGGCAGTGGAGCAGTACTTC. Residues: CAISDSAVEQYF.

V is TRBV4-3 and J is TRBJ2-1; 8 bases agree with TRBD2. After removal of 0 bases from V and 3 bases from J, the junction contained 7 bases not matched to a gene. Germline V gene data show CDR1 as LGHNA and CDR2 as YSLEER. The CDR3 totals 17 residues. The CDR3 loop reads CASSQDGSGSHYNEQFF. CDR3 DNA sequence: TGCGCCAGCAGCCAAGATGGGAGCGGGAGCCACTACAATGAGCAGTTCTTC.

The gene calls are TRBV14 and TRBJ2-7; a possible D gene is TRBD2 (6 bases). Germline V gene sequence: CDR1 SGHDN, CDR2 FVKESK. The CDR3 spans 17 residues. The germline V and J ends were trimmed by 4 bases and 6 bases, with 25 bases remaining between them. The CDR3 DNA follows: TGTGCCAGCAGCCCCAACCTCGGGGGACCAACCCATGGCGAGCAGTACTTC. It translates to CASSPNLGGPTHGEQYF.

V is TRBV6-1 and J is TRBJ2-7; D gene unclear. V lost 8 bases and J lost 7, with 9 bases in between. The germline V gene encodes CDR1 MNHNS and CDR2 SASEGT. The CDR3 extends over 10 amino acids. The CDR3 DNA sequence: TGTGCCAGCCGCCTGGGGGAGCAGTACTTC. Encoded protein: CASRLGEQYF.

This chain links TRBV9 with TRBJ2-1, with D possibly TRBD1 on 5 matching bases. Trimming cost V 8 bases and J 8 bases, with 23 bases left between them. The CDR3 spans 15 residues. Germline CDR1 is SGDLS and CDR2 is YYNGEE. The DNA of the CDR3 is TGTGCCAGTTCGGGTCCCGGGCAGGGAAAGCATGAGCAGTTCTTC. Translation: CASSGPGQGKHEQFF. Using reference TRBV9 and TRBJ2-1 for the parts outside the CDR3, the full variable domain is DSGVTQTPKHLITATGQRVTLRCSPRSGDLSVYWYQQSLDQGLQFLIQYYNGEERAKGNILERFSAQQFPDLHSELNLSSLELGDSALYFCASSGPGQGKHEQFFGPGTRLTVL.

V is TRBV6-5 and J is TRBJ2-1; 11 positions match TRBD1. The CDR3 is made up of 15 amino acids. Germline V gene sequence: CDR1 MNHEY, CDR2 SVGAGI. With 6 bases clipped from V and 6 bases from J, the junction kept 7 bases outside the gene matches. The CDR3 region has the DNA TGTGCCAGCAGCCCCCGGGACAGGGGGTCCAATGAGCAGTTCTTC. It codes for CASSPRDRGSNEQFF.

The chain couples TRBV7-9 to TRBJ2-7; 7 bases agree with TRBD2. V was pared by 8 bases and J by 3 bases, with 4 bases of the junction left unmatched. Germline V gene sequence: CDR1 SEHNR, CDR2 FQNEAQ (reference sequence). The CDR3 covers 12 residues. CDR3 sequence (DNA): TGTGCCAGCGGGGAGGGTATCTACGAGCAGTACTTC. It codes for CASGEGIYEQYF.

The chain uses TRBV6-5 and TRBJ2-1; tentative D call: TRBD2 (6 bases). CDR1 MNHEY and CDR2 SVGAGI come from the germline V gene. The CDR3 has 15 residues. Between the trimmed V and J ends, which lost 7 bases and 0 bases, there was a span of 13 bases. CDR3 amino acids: CASTGGGFSYNEQFF. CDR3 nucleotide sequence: TGTGCCAGCACCGGGGGTGGGTTCTCCTACAATGAGCAGTTCTTC.

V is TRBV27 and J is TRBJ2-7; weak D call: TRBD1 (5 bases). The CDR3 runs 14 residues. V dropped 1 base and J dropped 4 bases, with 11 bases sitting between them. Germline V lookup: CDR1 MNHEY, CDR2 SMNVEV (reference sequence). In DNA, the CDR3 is TGTGCCAGCAGTTTATTCGGTGCAGGGTACGAGCAGTACTTC. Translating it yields CASSLFGAGYEQYF.

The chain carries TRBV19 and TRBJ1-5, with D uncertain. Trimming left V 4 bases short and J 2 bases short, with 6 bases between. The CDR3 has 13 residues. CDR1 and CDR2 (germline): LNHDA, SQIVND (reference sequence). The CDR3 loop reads CASSSNRNQPQHF. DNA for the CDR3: TGTGCCAGTAGTAGCAATCGCAATCAGCCCCAGCATTTT.

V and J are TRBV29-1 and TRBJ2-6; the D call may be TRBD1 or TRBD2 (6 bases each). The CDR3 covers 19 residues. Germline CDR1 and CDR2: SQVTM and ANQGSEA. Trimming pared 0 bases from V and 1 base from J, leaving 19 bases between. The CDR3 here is CSVEDRPEGVSSGANVLTF. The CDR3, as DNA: TGCAGCGTTGAAGATCGCCCGGAGGGGGTTTCATCTGGGGCCAACGTCCTGACTTTC.

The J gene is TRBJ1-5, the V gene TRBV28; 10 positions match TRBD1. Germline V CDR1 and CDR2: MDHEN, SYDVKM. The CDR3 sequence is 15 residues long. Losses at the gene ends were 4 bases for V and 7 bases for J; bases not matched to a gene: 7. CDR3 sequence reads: CASSWGTGERQPQHF. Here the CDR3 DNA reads TGTGCCAGCAGTTGGGGGACAGGGGAGCGGCAGCCCCAGCATTTT.

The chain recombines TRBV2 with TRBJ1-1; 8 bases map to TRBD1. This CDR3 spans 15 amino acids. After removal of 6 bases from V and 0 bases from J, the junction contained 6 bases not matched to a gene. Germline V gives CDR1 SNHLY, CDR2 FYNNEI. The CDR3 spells CASRDPTGVNTEAFF. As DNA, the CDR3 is TGTGCCAGCAGAGACCCGACAGGGGTGAACACTGAAGCTTTCTTT.

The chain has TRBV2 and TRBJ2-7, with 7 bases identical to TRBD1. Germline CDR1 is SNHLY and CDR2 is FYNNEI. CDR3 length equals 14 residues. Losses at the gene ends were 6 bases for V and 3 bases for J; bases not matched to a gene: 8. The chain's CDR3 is CASRGDSADYEQYF. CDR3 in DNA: TGTGCCAGCAGGGGGGACAGCGCCGACTACGAGCAGTACTTC.

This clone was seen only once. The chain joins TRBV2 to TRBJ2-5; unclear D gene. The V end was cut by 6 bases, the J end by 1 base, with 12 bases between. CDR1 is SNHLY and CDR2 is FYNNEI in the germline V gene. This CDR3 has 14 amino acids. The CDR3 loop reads CASRTLSGQETQYF. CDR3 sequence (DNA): TGTGCCAGCAGAACACTATCGGGCCAAGAGACCCAGTACTTC.

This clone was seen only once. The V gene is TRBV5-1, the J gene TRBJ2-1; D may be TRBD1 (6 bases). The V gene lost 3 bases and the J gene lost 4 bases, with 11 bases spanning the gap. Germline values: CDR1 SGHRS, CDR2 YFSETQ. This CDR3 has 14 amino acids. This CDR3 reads CASSWDNPYNEQFF. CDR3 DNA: TGCGCCAGCAGCTGGGACAACCCGTACAATGAGCAGTTCTTC.

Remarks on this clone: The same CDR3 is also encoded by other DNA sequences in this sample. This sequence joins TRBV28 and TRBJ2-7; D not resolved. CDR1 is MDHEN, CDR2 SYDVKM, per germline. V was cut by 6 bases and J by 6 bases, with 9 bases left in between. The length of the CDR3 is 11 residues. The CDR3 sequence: CASSSPLEQYF. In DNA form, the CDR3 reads TGTGCCAGCAGCTCGCCCCTCGAGCAGTACTTC.

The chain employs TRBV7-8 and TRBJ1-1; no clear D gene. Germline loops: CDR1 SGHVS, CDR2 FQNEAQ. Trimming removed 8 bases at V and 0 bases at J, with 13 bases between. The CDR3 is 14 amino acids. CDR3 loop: CASSLRAMNTEAFF. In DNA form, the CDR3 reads TGTGCCAGCTCCCTGAGGGCTATGAACACTGAAGCTTTCTTT.

CDR3 residues: CASSLQRVTDTQYF. The DNA of the CDR3 is TGCGCCAGCAGCTTGCAGCGGGTCACAGATACGCAGTATTTT. The V and J genes are TRBV5-1 and TRBJ2-3; TRBD2 might be the D (6 bases). CDR1 and CDR2 (germline): SGHRS, YFSETQ. Trimming pared 1 base from V and 2 bases from J, leaving 8 bases between. This CDR3 has 14 amino acids.

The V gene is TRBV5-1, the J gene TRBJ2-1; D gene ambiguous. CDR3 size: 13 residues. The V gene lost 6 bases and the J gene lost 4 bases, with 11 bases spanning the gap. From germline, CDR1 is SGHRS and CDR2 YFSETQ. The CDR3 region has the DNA TGCGCCAGCACCAAGGAGTCGTACAATGAGCAGTTCTTC. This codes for CASTKESYNEQFF.

CDR3 coding DNA: TGCGCCAGCAGCTTGGGTCTCCAGGGGGACACTAATGAAAAACTGTTTTTT. It codes for CASSLGLQGDTNEKLFF. The chain uses TRBV5-1 and TRBJ1-4, with TRBD1 matching 7 bases. The CDR3 is 17 residues long. Unmatched junction bases numbered 7, after V lost 0 bases and J lost 2 bases. The germline gives CDR1 SGHRS, CDR2 YFSETQ.

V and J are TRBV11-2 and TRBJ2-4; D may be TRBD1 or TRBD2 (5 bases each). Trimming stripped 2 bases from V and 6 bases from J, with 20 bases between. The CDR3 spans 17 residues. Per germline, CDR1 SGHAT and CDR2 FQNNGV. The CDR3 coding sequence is TGTGCCAGCAGCTTATCCCCAGGCCAGGGAGAGGGAAACATTCAGTACTTC. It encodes CASSLSPGQGEGNIQYF. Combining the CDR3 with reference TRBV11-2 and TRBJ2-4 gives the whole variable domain EAGVAQSPRYKIIEKRQSVAFWCNPISGHATLYWYQQILGQGPKLLIQFQNNGVVDDSQLPKDRFSAERLKGVDSTLKIQPAKLEDSAVYLCASSLSPGQGEGNIQYFGAGTRLSVL.

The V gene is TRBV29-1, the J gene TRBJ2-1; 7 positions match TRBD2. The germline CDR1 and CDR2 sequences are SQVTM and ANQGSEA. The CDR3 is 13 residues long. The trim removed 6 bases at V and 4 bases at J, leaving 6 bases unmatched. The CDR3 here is CSVVAGTYNEQFF. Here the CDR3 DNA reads TGCAGCGTGGTAGCGGGTACATACAATGAGCAGTTCTTC.

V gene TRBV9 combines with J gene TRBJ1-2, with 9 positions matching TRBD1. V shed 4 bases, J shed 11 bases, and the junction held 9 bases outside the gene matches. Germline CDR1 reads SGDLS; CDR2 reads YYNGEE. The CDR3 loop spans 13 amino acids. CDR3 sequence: CASSISGTGIYTF. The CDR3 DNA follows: TGTGCCAGCAGCATATCCGGGACAGGGATATACACCTTC.